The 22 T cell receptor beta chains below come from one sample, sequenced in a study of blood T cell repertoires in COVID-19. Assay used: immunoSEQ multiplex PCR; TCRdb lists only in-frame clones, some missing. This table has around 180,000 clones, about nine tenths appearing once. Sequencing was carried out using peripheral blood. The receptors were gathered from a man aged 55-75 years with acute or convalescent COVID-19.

The CDR3 DNA follows: TGTGCCTGGAGTGTAACGTCGCTGGGCGGGCTGCAATGGGAGACCCAGTACTTC. It specifies CAWSVTSLGGLQWETQYF. The V call is TRBV30, the J call TRBJ2-5; a weak D match, TRBD2 (5 bases). Germline CDR1 and CDR2: GTSNPN and SVGIG (reference sequence). There are 18 residues in the CDR3. V was shortened by 0 bases and J by 5 bases, with 25 bases between the two germline ends.

In DNA form, the CDR3 reads TGTGCCAGTAGGCGGACAGGGTCAGATACGCAGTATTTT. Translation gives CASRRTGSDTQYF. The chain employs TRBV19 and TRBJ2-3, with TRBD1 matching 8 bases. The CDR3 contains 13 residues. Germline loops: CDR1 LNHDA, CDR2 SQIVND (reference sequence). Trimming cost V 6 bases and J 4 bases; bases outside gene matches: 3. Full variable domain (rest looked up from reference TRBV19 and TRBJ2-3): DGGITQSPKYLFRKEGQNVTLSCEQNLNHDAMYWYRQDPGQGLRLIYYSQIVNDFQKGDIAEGYSVSREKKESFPLTVTSAQKNPTAFYLCASRRTGSDTQYFGPGTRLTVL.

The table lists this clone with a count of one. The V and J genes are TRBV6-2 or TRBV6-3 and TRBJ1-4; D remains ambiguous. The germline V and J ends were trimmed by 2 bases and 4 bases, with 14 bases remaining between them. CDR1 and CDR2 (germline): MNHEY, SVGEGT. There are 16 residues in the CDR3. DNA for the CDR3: TGTGCCAGCAGTTACGATTTGAGGCGGAATAATGAAAAACTGTTTTTT. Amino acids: CASSYDLRRNNEKLFF.

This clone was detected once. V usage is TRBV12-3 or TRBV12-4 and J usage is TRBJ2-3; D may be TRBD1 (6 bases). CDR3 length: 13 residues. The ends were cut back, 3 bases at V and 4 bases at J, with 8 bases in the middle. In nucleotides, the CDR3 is TGTGCCAGCAGTTTCCGACAGGCAGATACGCAGTATTTT. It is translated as CASSFRQADTQYF.

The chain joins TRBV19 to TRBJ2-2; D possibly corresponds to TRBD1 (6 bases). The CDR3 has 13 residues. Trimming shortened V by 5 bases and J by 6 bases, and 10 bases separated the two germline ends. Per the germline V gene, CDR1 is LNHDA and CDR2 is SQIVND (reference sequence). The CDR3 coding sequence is TGTGCCAGTAGTGTTACAGGGTCCGGGGAGCTGTTTTTT. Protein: CASSVTGSGELFF.

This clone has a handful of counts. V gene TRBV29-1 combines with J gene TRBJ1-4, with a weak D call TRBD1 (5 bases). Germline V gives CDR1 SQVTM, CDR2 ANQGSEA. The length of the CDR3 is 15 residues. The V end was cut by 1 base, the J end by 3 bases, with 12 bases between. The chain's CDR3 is CSVEGRQGPNEKLFF. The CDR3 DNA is TGCAGCGTTGAAGGCCGTCAGGGCCCTAATGAAAAACTGTTTTTT.

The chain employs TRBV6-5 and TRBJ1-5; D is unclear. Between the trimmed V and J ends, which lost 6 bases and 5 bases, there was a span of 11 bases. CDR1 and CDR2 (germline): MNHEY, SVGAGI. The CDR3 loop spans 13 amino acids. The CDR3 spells CASSPRRDQPQHF. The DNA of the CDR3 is TGTGCCAGCAGCCCACGCCGAGATCAGCCCCAGCATTTT.

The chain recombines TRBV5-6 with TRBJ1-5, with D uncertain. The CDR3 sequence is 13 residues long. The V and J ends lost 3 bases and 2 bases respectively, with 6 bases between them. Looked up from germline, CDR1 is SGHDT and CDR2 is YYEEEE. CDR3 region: CASSYGGNQPQHF. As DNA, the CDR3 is TGTGCCAGCAGCTACGGAGGCAATCAGCCCCAGCATTTT.

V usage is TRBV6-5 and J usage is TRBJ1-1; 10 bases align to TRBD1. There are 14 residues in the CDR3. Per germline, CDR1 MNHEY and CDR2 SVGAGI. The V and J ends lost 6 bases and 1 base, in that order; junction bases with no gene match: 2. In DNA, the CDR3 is TGTGCCAGCAGAGGACAGGGGGAGAACACTGAAGCTTTCTTT. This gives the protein CASRGQGENTEAFF.

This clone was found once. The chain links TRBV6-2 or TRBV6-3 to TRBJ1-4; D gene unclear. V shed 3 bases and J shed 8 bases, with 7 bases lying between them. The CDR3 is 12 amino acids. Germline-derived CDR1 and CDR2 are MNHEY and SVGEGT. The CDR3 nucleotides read TGTGCCAGCAGTTATTCGGGGGAAAAACTGTTTTTT. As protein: CASSYSGEKLFF.

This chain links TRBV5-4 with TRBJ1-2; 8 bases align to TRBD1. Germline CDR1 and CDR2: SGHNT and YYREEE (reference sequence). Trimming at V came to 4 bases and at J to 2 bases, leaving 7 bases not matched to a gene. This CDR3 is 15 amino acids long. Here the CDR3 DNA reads TGTGCCAGCAGCCCGGACAGGGTTGTCAACTATGGCTACACCTTC. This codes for CASSPDRVVNYGYTF.

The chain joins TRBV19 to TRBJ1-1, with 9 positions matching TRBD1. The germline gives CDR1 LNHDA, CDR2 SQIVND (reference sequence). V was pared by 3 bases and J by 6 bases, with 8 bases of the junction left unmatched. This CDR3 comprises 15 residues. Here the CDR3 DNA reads TGTGCCAGTAGTATTTTGGGACAGGGTAGTCCTGAAGCTTTCTTT. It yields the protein CASSILGQGSPEAFF.

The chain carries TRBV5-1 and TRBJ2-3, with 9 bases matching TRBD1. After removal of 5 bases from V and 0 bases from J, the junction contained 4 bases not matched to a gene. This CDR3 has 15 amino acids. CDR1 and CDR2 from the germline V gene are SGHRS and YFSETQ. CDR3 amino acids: CASRQGARSTDTQYF. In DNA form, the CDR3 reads TGCGCCAGCAGACAGGGGGCTAGAAGCACAGATACGCAGTATTTT.

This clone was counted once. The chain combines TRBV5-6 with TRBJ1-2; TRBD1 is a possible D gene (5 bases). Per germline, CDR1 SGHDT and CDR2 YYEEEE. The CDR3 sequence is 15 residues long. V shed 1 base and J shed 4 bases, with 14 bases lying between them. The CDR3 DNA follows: TGTGCCAGCAGCTTGTGGAGGGGCTCGAGCTATGGCTACACCTTC. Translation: CASSLWRGSSYGYTF.

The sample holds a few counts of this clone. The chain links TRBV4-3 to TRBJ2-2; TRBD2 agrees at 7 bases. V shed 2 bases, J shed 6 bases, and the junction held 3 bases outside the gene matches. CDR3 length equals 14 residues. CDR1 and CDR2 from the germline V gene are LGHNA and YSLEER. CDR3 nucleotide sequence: TGCGCCAGCAGCCAACTGACTAGCTCCGGGGAGCTGTTTTTT. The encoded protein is CASSQLTSSGELFF.

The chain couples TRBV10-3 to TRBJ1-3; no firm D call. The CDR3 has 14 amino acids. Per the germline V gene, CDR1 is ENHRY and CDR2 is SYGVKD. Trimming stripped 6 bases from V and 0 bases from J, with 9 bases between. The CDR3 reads CAIRDLNSGNTIYF. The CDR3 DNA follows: TGTGCCATCAGGGACTTAAACTCTGGAAACACCATATATTTT.

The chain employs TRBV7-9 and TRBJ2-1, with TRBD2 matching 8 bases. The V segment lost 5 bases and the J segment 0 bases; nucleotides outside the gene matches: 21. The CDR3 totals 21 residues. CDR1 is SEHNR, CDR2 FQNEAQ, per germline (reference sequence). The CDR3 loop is CASSRYRGLVIGRSSYNEQFF. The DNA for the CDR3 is TGTGCCAGCAGCAGATACCGGGGACTAGTCATAGGCAGGAGCTCCTACAATGAGCAGTTCTTC.

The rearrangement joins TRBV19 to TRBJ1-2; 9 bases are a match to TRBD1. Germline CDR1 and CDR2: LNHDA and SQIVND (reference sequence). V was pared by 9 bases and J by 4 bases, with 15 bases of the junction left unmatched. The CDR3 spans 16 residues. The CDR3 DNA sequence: TGTGCCAGCACGATTAGCAACAGGGGGCTCGGCTATGGCTACACCTTC. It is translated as CASTISNRGLGYGYTF.

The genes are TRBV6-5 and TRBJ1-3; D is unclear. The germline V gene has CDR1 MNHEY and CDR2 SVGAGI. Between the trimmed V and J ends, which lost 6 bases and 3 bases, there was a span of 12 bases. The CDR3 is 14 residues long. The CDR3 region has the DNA TGTGCCAGCAGGGGGAGGACGTTTGGAAACACCATATATTTT. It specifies CASRGRTFGNTIYF.

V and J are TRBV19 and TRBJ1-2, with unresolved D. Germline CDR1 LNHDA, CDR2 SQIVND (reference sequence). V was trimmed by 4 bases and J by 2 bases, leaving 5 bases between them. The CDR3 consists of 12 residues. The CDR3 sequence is CASSRANYGYTF. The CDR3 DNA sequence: TGTGCCAGTAGTAGGGCAAACTATGGCTACACCTTC.

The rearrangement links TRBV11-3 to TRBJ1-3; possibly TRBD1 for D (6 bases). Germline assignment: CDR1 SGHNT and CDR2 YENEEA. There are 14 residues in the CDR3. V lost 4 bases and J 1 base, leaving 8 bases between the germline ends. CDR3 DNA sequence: TGTGCCAGCAGCTCCACAGGGTCTGGAAACACCATATATTTT. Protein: CASSSTGSGNTIYF.

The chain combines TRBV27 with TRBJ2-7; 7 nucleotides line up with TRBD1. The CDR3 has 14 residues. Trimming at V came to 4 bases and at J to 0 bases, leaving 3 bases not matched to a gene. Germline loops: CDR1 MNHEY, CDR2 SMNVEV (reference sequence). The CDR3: CASSYRGSSYEQYF. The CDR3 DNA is TGTGCCAGCAGTTACAGGGGAAGCTCCTACGAGCAGTACTTC.